The 2 T cell receptor beta chains listed next were all sequenced from one sample in a study of blood T cells in healthy people across ages. Combining a sample-barcoded 5' primer with a J-beta primer mix, a second PCR ran for roughly 7 to 12 cycles. TCRdb reprocessed the 5' RACE reads via MiXCR and lists one record per CDR3 protein. The sample includes under 2,000,000 distinct CDR3 sequences, roughly 50% of them seen just once. Material for sequencing was blood. The receptors shown here come from a woman in her thirties or forties in good health.

V gene TRBV15 combines with J gene TRBJ1-6; D is uncertain. The CDR3 totals 17 residues. Germline V lookup: CDR1 LNHNV, CDR2 YYDKDF (reference sequence). Between the trimmed V and J ends, which lost 3 bases and 6 bases, there was a span of 18 bases. In DNA form, the CDR3 reads TGTGCCACCAGCAGCCCACAGTTGTGGCAGATTAATTCACCCCTCCACTTT. Translation: CATSSPQLWQINSPLHF. The entire variable domain, with the rest obtained from reference TRBV15 and TRBJ1-6, is as follows: DAMVIQNPRYQVTQFGKPVTLSCSQTLNHNVMYWYQQKSSQAPKLLFHYYDKDFNNEADTPDNFQSRRPNTSFCFLDIRSPGLGDTAMYLCATSSPQLWQINSPLHFGNGTRLTVT.

The V and J genes are TRBV20-1 and TRBJ2-3; D uncertain. The CDR3 runs to 13 residues. The germline V gene has CDR1 DFQATT and CDR2 SNEGSKA (reference sequence). Trimming stripped 0 bases from V and 6 bases from J, with 10 bases between. CDR3 sequence (DNA): TGCAGTGCTAGAGATCTCGTCCGGGATACGCAGTATTTT. Protein: CSARDLVRDTQYF.